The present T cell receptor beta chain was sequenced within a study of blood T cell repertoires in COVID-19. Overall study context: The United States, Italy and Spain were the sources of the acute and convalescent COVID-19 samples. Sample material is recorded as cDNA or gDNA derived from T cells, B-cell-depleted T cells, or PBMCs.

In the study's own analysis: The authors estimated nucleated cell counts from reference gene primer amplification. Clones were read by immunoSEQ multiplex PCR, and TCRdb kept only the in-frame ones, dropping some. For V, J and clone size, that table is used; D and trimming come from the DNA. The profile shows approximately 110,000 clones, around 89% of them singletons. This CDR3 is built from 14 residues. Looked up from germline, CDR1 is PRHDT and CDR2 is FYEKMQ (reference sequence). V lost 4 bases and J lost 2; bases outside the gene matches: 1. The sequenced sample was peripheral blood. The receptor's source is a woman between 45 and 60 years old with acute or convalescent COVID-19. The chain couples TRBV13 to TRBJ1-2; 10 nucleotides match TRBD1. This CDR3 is CASSSGQGNYGYTF. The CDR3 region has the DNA TGTGCCAGCAGCTCGGGACAGGGGAACTATGGCTACACCTTC.